The 20 T cell receptor beta chains presented below share a single source sample, sequenced in a study of cytomegalovirus exposure and HLA in healthy donors. The repertoire was sequenced with immunoSEQ multiplex PCR; TCRdb's copy has only in-frame clones and lacks some. The sample lists some 350,000 clones, roughly 90% occurring once. Material for sequencing was PBMCs. All receptors come from a woman under 40 in good health and CMV-seropositive.

The rearrangement uses TRBV5-1 and TRBJ2-3, with 7 positions matching TRBD1. The germline CDR1 and CDR2 sequences are SGHRS and YFSETQ. After removal of 6 bases from V and 4 bases from J, the junction contained 11 bases not matched to a gene. This CDR3 has 15 residues. This chain's CDR3 is CASIEGASKADTQYF. DNA of the CDR3: TGCGCCAGCATAGAGGGGGCTAGCAAGGCAGATACGCAGTATTTT.

This chain joins TRBV14 and TRBJ2-7; D is uncertain. Deletions cut 0 bases from V and 3 bases from J, with 9 bases between. Germline CDR1 reads SGHDN; CDR2 reads FVKESK. The CDR3 sequence is 14 residues long. The CDR3: CASSQELQIYEQYF. CDR3 in DNA: TGTGCCAGCAGCCAAGAGTTGCAGATCTACGAGCAGTACTTC.

The chain couples TRBV4-2 to TRBJ2-7, with 10 bases lining up with TRBD2. V lost 0 bases and J lost 9; bases outside the gene matches: 14. The CDR3 is made up of 17 amino acids. Germline CDR1 reads LGHNA; CDR2 reads YNFKEQ. The CDR3 spells CASSQDPRLAGGLGQYF. Here the CDR3 DNA reads TGTGCCAGCAGCCAAGACCCTAGACTAGCGGGTGGACTGGGGCAGTACTTC.

This chain connects TRBV5-1 to TRBJ2-7; D is possibly TRBD1 or TRBD2 (5 bases each). This CDR3 has 13 amino acids. V lost 4 bases and J 2 bases, leaving 10 bases between the germline ends. The germline CDR1 and CDR2 sequences are SGHRS and YFSETQ. This CDR3 is CASSDGTPYEQYF. The CDR3 bases are TGCGCCAGCAGCGACGGGACCCCCTACGAGCAGTACTTC.

This chain connects TRBV6-1 to TRBJ1-1; 7 nucleotides line up with TRBD1. This CDR3 has 14 residues. Germline assignment: CDR1 MNHNS and CDR2 SASEGT. Trimming took 6 bases from V and 4 from J; bases not matched to a gene: 8. DNA for the CDR3: TGTGCCAGCAGCTCCCACAGGGGTGGCACTGAAGCTTTCTTT. Its translation: CASSSHRGGTEAFF.

The J gene is TRBJ2-1, the V gene TRBV5-1, with 11 bases identical to TRBD2. J lost 9 bases, V lost 2 bases, and 7 bases had no gene match. The length of the CDR3 is 15 residues. The germline V gene has CDR1 SGHRS and CDR2 YFSETQ. CDR3 nucleotides: TGCGCCAGCAGCTTCACTAGCGGGGGAATCTTTGAGCAGTTCTTC. This translates into CASSFTSGGIFEQFF.

This chain links TRBV15 with TRBJ1-5, with 7 bases fitting TRBD1. Germline V gene sequence: CDR1 LNHNV, CDR2 YYDKDF (reference sequence). V was pared by 2 bases and J by 6 bases, with 7 bases of the junction left unmatched. The CDR3 spans 15 residues. This CDR3 reads CATSRRQGPSQPQHF. The DNA for the CDR3 is TGTGCCACCAGCAGAAGACAGGGCCCAAGTCAGCCCCAGCATTTT.

This clone has a handful of counts. This chain connects TRBV2 to TRBJ2-2; maybe TRBD1 (5 bases). V lost 6 bases and J lost 0, with 11 bases in between. The germline CDR1 and CDR2 sequences are SNHLY and FYNNEI. The CDR3 contains 15 residues. The CDR3 DNA is TGTGCCAGCAGGGAGACAGAGGCGAACACCGGGGAGCTGTTTTTT. Residues: CASRETEANTGELFF.

This clone came up once. The DNA for the CDR3 is TGTGCCAGCAGTGACCCCCTTCGTGCCAAAGCTTTCTTT. Translated, it gives CASSDPLRAKAFF. The V call is TRBV6-1, the J call TRBJ1-1; D gene unclear. The CDR3 sequence is 13 residues long. V shed 3 bases and J shed 9 bases, with 14 bases lying between them. Per germline, CDR1 MNHNS and CDR2 SASEGT.

The gene calls are TRBV28 and TRBJ1-1, with no clear D. V lost 5 bases, J lost 7 bases, and 17 bases lay in between. The CDR3 loop spans 14 amino acids. From germline, CDR1 is MDHEN and CDR2 SYDVKM. CDR3 sequence: CASSPPPRHVEAFF. The CDR3 nucleotides read TGTGCCAGCAGTCCTCCCCCCCGACACGTTGAAGCTTTCTTT.

This clone was seen a handful of times. The chain uses TRBV11-2 and TRBJ2-7; D is perhaps TRBD1 (6 bases). The V end lost 4 bases, the J end lost 6 bases, and 22 bases lay between the germline ends. CDR3 length: 16 residues. Germline loops: CDR1 SGHAT, CDR2 FQNNGV. CDR3 residues: CASSSRGWQGTSEQYF. DNA for the CDR3: TGTGCCAGCAGCTCGCGAGGATGGCAGGGGACGTCCGAGCAGTACTTC.

The V and J genes are TRBV29-1 and TRBJ2-5; tentatively, D is TRBD1 (5 bases). Looked up from germline, CDR1 is SQVTM and CDR2 is ANQGSEA. This CDR3 has 11 residues. V dropped 7 bases and J dropped 5 bases, with 11 bases sitting between them. CDR3 protein: CSANRMETQYF. In nucleotides, the CDR3 is TGCAGCGCCAACAGGATGGAGACCCAGTACTTC. Full variable domain (missing parts from reference TRBV29-1 and TRBJ2-5): SAVISQKPSRDICQRGTSLTIQCQVDSQVTMMFWYRQQPGQSLTLIATANQGSEATYESGFVIDKFPISRPNLTFSTLTVSNMSPEDSSIYLCSANRMETQYFGPGTRLLVL.

This chain connects TRBV7-8 to TRBJ2-3; 10 bases match TRBD2. Germline-derived CDR1 and CDR2 are SGHVS and FQNEAQ. The CDR3 covers 15 residues. The trim removed 5 bases at V and 5 bases at J, leaving 7 bases unmatched. The CDR3 DNA reads TGTGCCAGCAGCAACAGAGCGGGAGGGGTAGATACGCAGTATTTT. Its translation: CASSNRAGGVDTQYF.

V gene TRBV5-1 combines with J gene TRBJ2-2; 7 bases agree with TRBD2. Germline CDR1 is SGHRS and CDR2 is YFSETQ. The CDR3 is 15 residues long. The V gene end was trimmed by 5 bases and the J gene end by 2 bases; junction bases not matched to a gene: 6. The CDR3 sequence is CASRRGGENTGELFF. The CDR3 bases are TGCGCCAGCAGACGCGGGGGTGAAAACACCGGGGAGCTGTTTTTT.

The V and J genes are TRBV11-2 and TRBJ2-1; no definite D call. Germline-derived CDR1 and CDR2 are SGHAT and FQNNGV. V was trimmed by 4 bases and J by 2 bases, leaving 15 bases between them. CDR3 length: 16 amino acids. The CDR3 reads CASSSKPLPAYNEQFF. In DNA form, the CDR3 reads TGTGCCAGCAGCTCCAAACCACTACCAGCCTACAATGAGCAGTTCTTC.

This chain connects TRBV6-1 to TRBJ1-1, with 8 positions matching TRBD1. Germline V lookup: CDR1 MNHNS, CDR2 SASEGT. After removal of 5 bases from V and 3 bases from J, the junction contained 8 bases not matched to a gene. The CDR3 is made up of 15 amino acids. CDR3 nucleotides: TGTGCCAGCAGTAGCCAGACAGGGGCGGACACTGAAGCTTTCTTT. It yields the protein CASSSQTGADTEAFF.

This chain joins TRBV5-1 and TRBJ2-3; 14 bases fit TRBD2. From germline, CDR1 is SGHRS and CDR2 YFSETQ. Germline trimming cut 7 bases from V and 8 bases from J; bases unmatched to any gene: 6. The CDR3 covers 14 residues. The CDR3 DNA reads as TGCGCCAGCGGAGGGACTAGCGGGAGAGGTACGCAGTATTTT. It encodes CASGGTSGRGTQYF.

To note about this clone: Additional DNA sequences in this sample encode the identical CDR3. The chain combines TRBV2 with TRBJ2-1; D possibly uses TRBD1 or TRBD2 (5 bases each). The CDR3 contains 14 residues. V lost 10 bases, J lost 4 bases, and 17 bases lay in between. Germline lookup yields CDR1 SNHLY and CDR2 FYNNEI. CDR3 region: CATRVGGGYNEQFF. The CDR3 coding sequence is TGTGCCACCAGGGTTGGCGGAGGATACAATGAGCAGTTCTTC.

The chain couples TRBV6-1 to TRBJ2-5; D is unresolved. There are 17 residues in the CDR3. Trimming removed 4 bases at V and 4 bases at J, with 22 bases between. CDR1 MNHNS and CDR2 SASEGT come from the germline V gene. The CDR3 DNA reads TGTGCCAGCAGTGGTACCCCTAGTAGGGCCCTGCGAGAGACCCAGTACTTC. Its translation: CASSGTPSRALRETQYF.

The V gene is TRBV30, the J gene TRBJ1-1; D is unresolved. Trimming cost V 2 bases and J 9 bases, with 13 bases left between them. CDR1 GTSNPN and CDR2 SVGIG come from the germline V gene (reference sequence). This CDR3 has 12 residues. For the CDR3, the DNA is TGTGCCTGGAGTAAGAGCGGTATGCAAGCTTTCTTT. It codes for CAWSKSGMQAFF.